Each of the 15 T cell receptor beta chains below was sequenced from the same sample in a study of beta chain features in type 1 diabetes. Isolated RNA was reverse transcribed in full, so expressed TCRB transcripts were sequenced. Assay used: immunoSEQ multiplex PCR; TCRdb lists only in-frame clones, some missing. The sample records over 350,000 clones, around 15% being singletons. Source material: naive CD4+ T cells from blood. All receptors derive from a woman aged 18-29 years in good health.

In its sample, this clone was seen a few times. The DNA for the CDR3 is TGTGCCAGCAAGGGGGACTACGCGGAGACCCAGTACTTC. It is translated as CASKGDYAETQYF. The chain links TRBV2 to TRBJ2-5; D is perhaps TRBD2 (7 bases). The CDR3 is made up of 13 amino acids. Germline CDR1 is SNHLY and CDR2 is FYNNEI. Trimming removed 7 bases from V and 5 bases from J, with 14 bases in between.

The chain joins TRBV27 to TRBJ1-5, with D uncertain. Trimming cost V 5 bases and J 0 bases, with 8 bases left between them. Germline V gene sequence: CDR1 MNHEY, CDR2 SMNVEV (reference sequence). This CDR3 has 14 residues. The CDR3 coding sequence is TGTGCCAGCAGTCCCCGGGATAGCAATCAGCCCCAGCATTTT. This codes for CASSPRDSNQPQHF.

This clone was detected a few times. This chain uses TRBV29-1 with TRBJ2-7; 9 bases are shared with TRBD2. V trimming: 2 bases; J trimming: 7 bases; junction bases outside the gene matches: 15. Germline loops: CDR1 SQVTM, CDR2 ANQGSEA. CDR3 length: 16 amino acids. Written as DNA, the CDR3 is TGCAGCGTTGAAAAACTTCCCGGGACTAGCAGTGGGGAGCAGTACTTC. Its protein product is CSVEKLPGTSSGEQYF.

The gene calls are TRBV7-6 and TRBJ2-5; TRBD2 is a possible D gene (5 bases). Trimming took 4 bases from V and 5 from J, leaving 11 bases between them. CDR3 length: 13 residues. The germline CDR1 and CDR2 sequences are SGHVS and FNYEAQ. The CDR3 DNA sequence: TGTGCCAGCAGCTCCAACCGCGGGGAGACCCAGTACTTC. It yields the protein CASSSNRGETQYF.

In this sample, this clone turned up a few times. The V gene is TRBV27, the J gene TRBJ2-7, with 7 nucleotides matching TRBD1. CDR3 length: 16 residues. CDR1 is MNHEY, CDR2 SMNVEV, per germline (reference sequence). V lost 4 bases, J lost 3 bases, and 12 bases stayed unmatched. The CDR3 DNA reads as TGTGCCAGCAGTTCCCCGAAGCCGGGACAGTACTACGAGCAGTACTTC. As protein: CASSSPKPGQYYEQYF.

The CDR3 here is CASSPPGTGGLNEQFF. The CDR3 DNA reads as TGTGCCAGCTCACCACCCGGGACAGGGGGCCTTAATGAGCAGTTCTTC. V usage is TRBV18 and J usage is TRBJ2-1; 12 bases are a match to TRBD1. Unmatched junction bases numbered 4, after V lost 0 bases and J lost 7 bases. Germline CDR1 is KGHSH and CDR2 is LQKENI. CDR3 length: 16 amino acids.

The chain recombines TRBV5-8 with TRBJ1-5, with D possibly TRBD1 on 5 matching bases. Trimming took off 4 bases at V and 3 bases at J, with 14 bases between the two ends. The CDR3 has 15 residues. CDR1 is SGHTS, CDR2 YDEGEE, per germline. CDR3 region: CASSPRWGSNQPQHF. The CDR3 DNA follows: TGTGCCAGCAGCCCCAGGTGGGGCTCCAATCAGCCCCAGCATTTT.

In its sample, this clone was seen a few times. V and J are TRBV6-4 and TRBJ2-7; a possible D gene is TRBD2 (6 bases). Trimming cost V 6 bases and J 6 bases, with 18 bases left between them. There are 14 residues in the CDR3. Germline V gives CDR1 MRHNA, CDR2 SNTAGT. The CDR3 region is CASSQGLFSAEQYF. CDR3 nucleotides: TGTGCCAGCAGCCAGGGACTCTTTTCTGCCGAGCAGTACTTC.

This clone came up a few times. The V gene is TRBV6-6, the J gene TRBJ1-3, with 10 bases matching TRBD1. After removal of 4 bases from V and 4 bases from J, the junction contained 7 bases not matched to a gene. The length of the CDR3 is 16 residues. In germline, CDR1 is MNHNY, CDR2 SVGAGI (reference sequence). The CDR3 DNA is TGTGCCAGCAGTTTGCCCGGGACAGGGGCAGGAAACACCATATATTTT. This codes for CASSLPGTGAGNTIYF.

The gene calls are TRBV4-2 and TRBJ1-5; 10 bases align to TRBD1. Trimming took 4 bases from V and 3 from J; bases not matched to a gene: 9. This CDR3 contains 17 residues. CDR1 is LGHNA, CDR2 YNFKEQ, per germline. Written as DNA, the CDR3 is TGTGCCAGCAGCCGCGTGACAGGGGGCGCGTTCAATCAGCCCCAGCATTTT. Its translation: CASSRVTGGAFNQPQHF.

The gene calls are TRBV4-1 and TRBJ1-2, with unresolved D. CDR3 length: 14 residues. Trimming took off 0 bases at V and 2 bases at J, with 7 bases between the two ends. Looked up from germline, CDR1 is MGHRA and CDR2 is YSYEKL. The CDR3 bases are TGCGCCAGCAGCCAAGATCCGGGGAACTATGGCTACACCTTC. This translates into CASSQDPGNYGYTF.

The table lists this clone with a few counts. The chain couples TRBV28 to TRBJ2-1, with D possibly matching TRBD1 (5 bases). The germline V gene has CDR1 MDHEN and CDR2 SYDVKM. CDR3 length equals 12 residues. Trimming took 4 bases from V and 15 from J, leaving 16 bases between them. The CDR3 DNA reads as TGTGCCAGCAGTTCCTCAGTAGGGGTGGGGTTCTTC. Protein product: CASSSSVGVGFF.

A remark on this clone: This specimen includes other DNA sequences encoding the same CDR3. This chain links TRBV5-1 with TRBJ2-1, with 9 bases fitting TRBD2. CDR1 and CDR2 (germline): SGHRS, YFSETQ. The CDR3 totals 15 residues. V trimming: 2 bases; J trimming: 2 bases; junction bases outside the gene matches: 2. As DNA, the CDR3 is TGCGCCAGCAGCTTTACTAGCGGGCCCTACAATGAGCAGTTCTTC. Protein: CASSFTSGPYNEQFF. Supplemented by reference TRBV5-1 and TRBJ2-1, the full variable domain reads KAGVTQTPRYLIKTRGQQVTLSCSPISGHRSVSWYQQTPGQGLQFLFEYFSETQRNKGNFPGRFSGRQFSNSRSEMNVSTLELGDSALYLCASSFTSGPYNEQFFGPGTRLTVL.

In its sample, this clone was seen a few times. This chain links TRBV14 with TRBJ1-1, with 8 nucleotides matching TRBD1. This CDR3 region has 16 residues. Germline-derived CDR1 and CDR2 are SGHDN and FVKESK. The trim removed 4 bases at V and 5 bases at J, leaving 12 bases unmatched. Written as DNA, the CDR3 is TGTGCCAGCAGCCCACTTGGACAGGGCGGATGGACTGAAGCTTTCTTT. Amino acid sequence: CASSPLGQGGWTEAFF.

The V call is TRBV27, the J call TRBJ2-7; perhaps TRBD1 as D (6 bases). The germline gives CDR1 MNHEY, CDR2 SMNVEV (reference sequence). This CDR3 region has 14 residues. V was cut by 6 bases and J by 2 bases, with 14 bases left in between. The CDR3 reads CASRFTQGTYEQYF. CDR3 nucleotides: TGTGCCAGCAGGTTTACACAGGGAACCTACGAGCAGTACTTC.